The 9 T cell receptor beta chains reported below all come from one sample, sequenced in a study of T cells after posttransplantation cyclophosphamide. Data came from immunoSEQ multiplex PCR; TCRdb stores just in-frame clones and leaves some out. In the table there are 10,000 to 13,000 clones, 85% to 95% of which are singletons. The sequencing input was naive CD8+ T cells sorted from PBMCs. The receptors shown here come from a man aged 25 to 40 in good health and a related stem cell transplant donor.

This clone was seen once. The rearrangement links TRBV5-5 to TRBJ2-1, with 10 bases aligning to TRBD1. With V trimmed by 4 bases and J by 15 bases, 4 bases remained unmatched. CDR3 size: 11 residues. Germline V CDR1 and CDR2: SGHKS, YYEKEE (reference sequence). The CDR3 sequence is CASSRDRGRFF. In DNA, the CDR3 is TGTGCCAGCAGCAGGGACAGGGGACGGTTCTTC.

As DNA, the CDR3 is TGTGCCAGCAGTTTACCCACCTCGGCGGCGAATGAGCAGTTCTTC. Translation gives CASSLPTSAANEQFF. The V gene is TRBV28, the J gene TRBJ2-1; no clear D gene. The V and J ends lost 2 bases and 7 bases respectively, with 15 bases between them. Germline V gene data show CDR1 as MDHEN and CDR2 as SYDVKM. The CDR3 covers 15 residues.

This chain's CDR3 is CASSVGTGEAYEQYF. The CDR3, as DNA: TGTGCCAGCAGCGTAGGGACAGGGGAGGCCTACGAGCAGTACTTC. This rearrangement joins TRBV9 to TRBJ2-7, with 9 bases identical to TRBD1. The CDR3 contains 15 residues. V was pared by 0 bases and J by 2 bases, with 3 bases of the junction left unmatched. CDR1 is SGDLS and CDR2 is YYNGEE in the germline V gene. Full variable domain (rest looked up from reference TRBV9 and TRBJ2-7): DSGVTQTPKHLITATGQRVTLRCSPRSGDLSVYWYQQSLDQGLQFLIQYYNGEERAKGNILERFSAQQFPDLHSELNLSSLELGDSALYFCASSVGTGEAYEQYFGPGTRLTVT.

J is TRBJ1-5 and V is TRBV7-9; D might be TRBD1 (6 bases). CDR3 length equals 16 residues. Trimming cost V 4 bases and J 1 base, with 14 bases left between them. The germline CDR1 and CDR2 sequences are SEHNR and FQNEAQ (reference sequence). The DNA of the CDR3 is TGTGCCAGCAGCTCGACAGGCAGGGAGAGCAATCAGCCCCAGCATTTT. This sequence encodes CASSSTGRESNQPQHF. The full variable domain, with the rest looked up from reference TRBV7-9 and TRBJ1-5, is DTGVSQNPRHKITKRGQNVTFRCDPISEHNRLYWYRQTLGQGPEFLTYFQNEAQLEKSRLLSDRFSAERPKGSFSTLEIQRTEQGDSAMYLCASSSTGRESNQPQHFGDGTRLSIL.

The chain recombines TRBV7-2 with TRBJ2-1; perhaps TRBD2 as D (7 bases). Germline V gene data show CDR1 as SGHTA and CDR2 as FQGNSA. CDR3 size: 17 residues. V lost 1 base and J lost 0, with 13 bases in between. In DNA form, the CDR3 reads TGTGCCAGCAGCTTAGGATCGGGGGGCGGCTCCTACAATGAGCAGTTCTTC. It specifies CASSLGSGGGSYNEQFF. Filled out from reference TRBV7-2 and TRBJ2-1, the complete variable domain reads GAGVSQSPSNKVTEKGKDVELRCDPISGHTALYWYRQSLGQGLEFLIYFQGNSAPDKSGLPSDRFSAERTGGSVSTLTIQRTQQEDSAVYLCASSLGSGGGSYNEQFFGPGTRLTVL.

DNA of the CDR3: TGCGCCAGCAGCCTCTTGGGGCAGGGTGCGGCCTACGAGCAGTACTTC. Protein product: CASSLLGQGAAYEQYF. The chain combines TRBV5-1 with TRBJ2-5; tentative D call: TRBD1 (5 bases). Judging by the DNA end, TRBJ2-7 fits better; the J call may be wrong. The CDR3 has 16 residues. The germline gives CDR1 SGHRS, CDR2 YFSETQ.

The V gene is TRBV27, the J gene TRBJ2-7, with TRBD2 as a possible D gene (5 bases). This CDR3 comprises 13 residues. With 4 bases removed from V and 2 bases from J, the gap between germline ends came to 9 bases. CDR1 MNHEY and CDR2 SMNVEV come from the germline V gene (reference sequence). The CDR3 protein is CASSYGSTYEQYF. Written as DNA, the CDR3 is TGTGCCAGCAGTTATGGGAGCACCTACGAGCAGTACTTC.

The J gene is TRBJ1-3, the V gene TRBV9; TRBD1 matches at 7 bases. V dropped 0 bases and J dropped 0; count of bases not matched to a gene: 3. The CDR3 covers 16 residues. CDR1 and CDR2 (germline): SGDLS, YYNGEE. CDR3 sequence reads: CASSVDRGSSGNTIYF. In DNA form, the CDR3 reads TGTGCCAGCAGCGTAGACAGGGGTTCCTCTGGAAACACCATATATTTT.

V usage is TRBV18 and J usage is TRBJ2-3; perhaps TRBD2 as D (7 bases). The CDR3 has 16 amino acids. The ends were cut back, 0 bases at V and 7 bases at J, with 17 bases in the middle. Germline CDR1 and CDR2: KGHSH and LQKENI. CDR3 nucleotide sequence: TGTGCCAGCTCACCACCAGCTGGCGGGGGCAGATATACGCAGTATTTT. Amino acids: CASSPPAGGGRYTQYF.